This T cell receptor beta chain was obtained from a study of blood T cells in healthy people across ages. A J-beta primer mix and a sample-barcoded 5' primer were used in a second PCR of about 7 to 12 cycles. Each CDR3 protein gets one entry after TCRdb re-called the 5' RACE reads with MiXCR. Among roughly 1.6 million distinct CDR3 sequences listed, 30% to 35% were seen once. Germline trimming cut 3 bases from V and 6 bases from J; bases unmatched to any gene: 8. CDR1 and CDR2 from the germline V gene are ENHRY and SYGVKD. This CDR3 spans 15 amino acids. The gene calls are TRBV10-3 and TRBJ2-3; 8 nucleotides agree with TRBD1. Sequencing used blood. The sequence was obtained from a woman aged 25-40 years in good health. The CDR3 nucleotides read TGTGCCATCAGTGATGGGACAGGTCAGACCGATACGCAGTATTTT. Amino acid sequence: CAISDGTGQTDTQYF.